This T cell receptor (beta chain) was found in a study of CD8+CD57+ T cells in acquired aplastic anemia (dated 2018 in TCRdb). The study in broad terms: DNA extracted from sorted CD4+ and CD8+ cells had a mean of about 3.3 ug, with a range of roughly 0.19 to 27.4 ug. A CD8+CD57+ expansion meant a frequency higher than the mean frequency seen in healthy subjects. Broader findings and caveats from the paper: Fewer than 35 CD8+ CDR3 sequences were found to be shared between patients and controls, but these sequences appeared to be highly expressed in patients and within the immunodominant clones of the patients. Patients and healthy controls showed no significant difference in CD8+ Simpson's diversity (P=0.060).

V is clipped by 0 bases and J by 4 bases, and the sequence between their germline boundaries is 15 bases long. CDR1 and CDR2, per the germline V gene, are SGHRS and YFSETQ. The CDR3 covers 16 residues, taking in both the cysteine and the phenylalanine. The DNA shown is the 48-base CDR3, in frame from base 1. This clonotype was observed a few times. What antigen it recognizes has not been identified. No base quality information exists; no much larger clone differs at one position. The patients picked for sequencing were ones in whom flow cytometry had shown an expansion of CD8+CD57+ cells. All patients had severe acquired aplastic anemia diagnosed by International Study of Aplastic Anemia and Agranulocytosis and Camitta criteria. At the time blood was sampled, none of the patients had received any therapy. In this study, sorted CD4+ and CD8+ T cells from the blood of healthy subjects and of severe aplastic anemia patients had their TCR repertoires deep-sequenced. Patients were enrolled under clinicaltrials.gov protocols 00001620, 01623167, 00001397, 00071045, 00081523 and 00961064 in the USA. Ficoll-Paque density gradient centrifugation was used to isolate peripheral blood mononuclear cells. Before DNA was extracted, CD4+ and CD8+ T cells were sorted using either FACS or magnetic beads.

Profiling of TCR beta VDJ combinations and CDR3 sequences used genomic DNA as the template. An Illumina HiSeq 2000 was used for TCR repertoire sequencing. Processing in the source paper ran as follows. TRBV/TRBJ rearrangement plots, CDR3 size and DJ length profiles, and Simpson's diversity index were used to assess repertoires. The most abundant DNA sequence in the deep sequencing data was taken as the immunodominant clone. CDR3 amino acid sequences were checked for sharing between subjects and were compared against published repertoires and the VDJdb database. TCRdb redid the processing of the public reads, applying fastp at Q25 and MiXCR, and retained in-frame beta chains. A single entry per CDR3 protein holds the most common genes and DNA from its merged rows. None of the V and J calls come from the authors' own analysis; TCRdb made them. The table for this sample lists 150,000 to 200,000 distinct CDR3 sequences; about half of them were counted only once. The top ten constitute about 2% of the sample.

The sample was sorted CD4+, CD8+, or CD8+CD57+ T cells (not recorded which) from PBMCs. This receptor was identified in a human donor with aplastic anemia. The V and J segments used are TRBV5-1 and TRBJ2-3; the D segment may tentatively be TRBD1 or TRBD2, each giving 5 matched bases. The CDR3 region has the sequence CASSLGSGPNADTQYF. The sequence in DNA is TGCGCCAGCAGCTTGGGTTCGGGGCCGAACGCAGATACGCAGTATTTT.